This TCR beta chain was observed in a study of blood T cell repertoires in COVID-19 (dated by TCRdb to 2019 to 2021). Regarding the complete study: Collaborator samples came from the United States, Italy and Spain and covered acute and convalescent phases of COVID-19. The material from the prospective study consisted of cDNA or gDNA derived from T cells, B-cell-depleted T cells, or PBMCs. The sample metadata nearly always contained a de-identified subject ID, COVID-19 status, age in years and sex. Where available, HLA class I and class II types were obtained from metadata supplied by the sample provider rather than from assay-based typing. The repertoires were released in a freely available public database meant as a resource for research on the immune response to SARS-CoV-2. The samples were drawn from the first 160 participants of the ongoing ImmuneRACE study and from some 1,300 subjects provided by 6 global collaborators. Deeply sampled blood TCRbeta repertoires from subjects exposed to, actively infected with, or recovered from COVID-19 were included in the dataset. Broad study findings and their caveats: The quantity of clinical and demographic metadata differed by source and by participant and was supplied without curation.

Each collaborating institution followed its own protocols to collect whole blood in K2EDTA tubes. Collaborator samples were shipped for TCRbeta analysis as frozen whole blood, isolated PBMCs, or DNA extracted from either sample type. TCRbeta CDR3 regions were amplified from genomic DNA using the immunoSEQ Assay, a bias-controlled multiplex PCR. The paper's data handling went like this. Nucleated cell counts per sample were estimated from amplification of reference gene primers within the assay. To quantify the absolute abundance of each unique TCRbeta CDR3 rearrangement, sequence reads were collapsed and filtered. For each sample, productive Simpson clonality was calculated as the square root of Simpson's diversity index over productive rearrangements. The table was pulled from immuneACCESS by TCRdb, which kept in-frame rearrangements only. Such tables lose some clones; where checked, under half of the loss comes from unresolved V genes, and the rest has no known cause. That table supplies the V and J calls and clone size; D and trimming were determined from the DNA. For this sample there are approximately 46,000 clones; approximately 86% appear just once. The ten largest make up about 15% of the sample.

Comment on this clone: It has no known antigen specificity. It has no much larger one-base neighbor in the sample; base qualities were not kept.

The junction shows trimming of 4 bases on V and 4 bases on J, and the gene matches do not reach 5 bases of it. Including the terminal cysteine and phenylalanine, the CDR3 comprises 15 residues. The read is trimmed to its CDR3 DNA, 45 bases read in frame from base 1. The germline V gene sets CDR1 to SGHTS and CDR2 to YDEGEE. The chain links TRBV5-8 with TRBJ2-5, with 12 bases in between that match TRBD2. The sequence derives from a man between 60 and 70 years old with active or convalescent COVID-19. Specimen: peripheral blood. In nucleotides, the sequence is TGTGCCAGCAGCCTGGGACTAGCGGGTTCAGAGACCCAGTACTTC. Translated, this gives CASSLGLAGSETQYF.